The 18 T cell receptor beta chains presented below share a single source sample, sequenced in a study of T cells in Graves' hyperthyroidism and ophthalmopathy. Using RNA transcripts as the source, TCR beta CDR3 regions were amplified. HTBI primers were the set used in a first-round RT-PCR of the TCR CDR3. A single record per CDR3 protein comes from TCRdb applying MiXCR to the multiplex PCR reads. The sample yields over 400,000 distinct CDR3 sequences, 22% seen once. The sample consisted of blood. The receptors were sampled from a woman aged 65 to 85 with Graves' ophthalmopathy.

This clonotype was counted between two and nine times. CDR3 loop: CATRGILSTDTQYF. The CDR3 DNA reads as TGTGCCACCAGGGGTATCCTCAGCACAGATACGCAGTATTTT. V gene TRBV27 combines with J gene TRBJ2-3, with D possibly TRBD1 on 6 matching bases. Germline assignment: CDR1 MNHEY and CDR2 SMNVEV (reference sequence). V was clipped by 10 bases and J by 0 bases, with 14 bases between them. The CDR3 is 14 residues long.

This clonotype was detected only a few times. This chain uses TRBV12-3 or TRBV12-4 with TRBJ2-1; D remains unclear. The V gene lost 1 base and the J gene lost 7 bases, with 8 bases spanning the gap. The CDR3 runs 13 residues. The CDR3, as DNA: TGTGCCAGCAGTTTAGGGGATTGGAATGAGCAGTTCTTC. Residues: CASSLGDWNEQFF.

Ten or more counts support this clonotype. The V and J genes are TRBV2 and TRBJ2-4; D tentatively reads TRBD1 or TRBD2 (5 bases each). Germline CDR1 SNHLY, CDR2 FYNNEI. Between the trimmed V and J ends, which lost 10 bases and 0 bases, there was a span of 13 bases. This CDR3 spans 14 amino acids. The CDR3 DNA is TGTGCCACCGGGGCAGGGCTAGCCAAAAACATTCAGTACTTC. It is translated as CATGAGLAKNIQYF. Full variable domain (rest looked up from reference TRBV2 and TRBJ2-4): EPEVTQTPSHQVTQMGQEVILRCVPISNHLYFYWYRQILGQKVEFLVSFYNNEISEKSEIFDDQFSVERPDGSNFTLKIRSTKLEDSAMYFCATGAGLAKNIQYFGAGTRLSVL.

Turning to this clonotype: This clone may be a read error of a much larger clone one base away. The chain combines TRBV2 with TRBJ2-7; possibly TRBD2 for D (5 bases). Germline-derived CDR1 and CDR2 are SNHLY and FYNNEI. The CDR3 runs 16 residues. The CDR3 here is CASSSSFQAEYYEQCF. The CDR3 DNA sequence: TGTGCCAGCAGCTCTTCGTTCCAAGCGGAGTACTACGAGCAGTGCTTC.

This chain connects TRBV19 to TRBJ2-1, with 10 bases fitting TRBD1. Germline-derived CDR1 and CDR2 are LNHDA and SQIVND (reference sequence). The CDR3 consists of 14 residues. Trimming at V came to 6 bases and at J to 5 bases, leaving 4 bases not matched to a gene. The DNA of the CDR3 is TGTGCCAGTAGAAGGACAGGGGGAAACAATGAGCAGTTCTTC. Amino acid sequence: CASRRTGGNNEQFF. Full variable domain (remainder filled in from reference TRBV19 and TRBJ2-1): DGGITQSPKYLFRKEGQNVTLSCEQNLNHDAMYWYRQDPGQGLRLIYYSQIVNDFQKGDIAEGYSVSREKKESFPLTVTSAQKNPTAFYLCASRRTGGNNEQFFGPGTRLTVL.

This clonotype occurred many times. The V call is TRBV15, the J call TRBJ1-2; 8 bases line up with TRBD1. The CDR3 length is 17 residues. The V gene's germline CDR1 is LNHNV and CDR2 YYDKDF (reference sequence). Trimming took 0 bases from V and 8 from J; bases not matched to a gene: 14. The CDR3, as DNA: TGTGCCACCAGCAGAGATGGGCAGGGGGCCAATGGTTTAGGCTACACCTTC. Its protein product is CATSRDGQGANGLGYTF.

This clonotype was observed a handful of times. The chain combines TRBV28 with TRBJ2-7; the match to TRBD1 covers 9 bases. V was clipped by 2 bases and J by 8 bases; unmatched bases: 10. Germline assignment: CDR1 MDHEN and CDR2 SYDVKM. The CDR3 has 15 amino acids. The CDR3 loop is CASSLEQGAPEKQYF. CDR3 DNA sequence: TGTGCCAGCAGTTTAGAACAGGGGGCGCCGGAGAAGCAGTACTTC.

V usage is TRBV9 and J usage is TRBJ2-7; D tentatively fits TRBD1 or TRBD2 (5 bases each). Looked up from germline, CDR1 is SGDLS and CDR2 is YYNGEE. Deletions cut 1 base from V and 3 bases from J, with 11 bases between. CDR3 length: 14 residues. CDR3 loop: CASSVSEGFYEQYF. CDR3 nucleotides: TGTGCCAGCAGCGTATCAGAGGGGTTCTACGAGCAGTACTTC.

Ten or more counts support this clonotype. The CDR3 region is CASRPYRGRQPQHF. CDR3 sequence (DNA): TGTGCCAGCAGGCCCTACAGGGGGCGTCAGCCCCAGCATTTT. The rearrangement links TRBV6-1 to TRBJ1-5; 9 nucleotides match TRBD1. CDR1 and CDR2 from the germline V gene are MNHNS and SASEGT. This CDR3 comprises 14 residues. J was trimmed by 6 bases and V by 6 bases; bases with no gene match: 6.

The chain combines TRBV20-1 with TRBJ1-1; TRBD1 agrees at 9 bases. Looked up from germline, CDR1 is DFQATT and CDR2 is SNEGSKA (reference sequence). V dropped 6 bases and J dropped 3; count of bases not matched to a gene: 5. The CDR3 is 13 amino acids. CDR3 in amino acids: CSAPRDRDTEAFF. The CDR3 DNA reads TGCAGTGCCCCCCGGGACAGGGACACTGAAGCTTTCTTT.

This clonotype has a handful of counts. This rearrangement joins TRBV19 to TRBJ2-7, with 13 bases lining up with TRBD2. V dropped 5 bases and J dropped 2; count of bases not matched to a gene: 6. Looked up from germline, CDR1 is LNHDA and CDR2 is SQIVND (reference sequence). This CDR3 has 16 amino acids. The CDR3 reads CASSSRTSGSAYEQYF. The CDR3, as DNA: TGTGCCAGTAGTTCCCGGACTAGCGGGAGTGCCTACGAGCAGTACTTC.

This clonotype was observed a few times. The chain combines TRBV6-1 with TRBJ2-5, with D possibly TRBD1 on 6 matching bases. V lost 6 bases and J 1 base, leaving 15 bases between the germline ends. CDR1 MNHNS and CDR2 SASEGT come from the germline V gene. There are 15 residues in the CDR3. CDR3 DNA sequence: TGTGCCAGCAGCCGGGACACCTATCTCCAAGAGACCCAGTACTTC. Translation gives CASSRDTYLQETQYF.

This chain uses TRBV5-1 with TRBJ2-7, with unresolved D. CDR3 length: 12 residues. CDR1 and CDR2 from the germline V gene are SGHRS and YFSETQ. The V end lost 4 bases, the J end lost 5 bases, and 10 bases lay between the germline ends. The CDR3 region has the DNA TGCGCCAGCAGCAGACAAGGGCACGAGCAGTACTTC. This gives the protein CASSRQGHEQYF.

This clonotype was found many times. The CDR3 here is CASTRGGFTGELFF. The CDR3 nucleotides are TGTGCCAGCACCCGTGGAGGGTTCACCGGGGAGCTGTTTTTT. The V call is TRBV12-3 or TRBV12-4, the J call TRBJ2-2; a weak D match, TRBD2 (6 bases). The CDR3 loop spans 14 amino acids. Deletions cut 7 bases from V and 4 bases from J, with 13 bases between.

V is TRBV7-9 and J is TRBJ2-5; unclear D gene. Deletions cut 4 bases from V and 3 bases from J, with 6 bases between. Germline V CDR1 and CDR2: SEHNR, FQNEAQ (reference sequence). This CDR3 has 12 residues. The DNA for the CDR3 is TGTGCCAGCAGCTGGAGTGAAGAGACCCAGTACTTC. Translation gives CASSWSEETQYF.

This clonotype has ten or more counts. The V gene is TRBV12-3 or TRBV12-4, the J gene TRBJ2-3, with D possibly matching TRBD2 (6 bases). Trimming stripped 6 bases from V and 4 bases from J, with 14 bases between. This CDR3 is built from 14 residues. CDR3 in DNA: TGTGCCAGCAGGACCGGGACTCACGCAGATACGCAGTATTTT. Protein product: CASRTGTHADTQYF.

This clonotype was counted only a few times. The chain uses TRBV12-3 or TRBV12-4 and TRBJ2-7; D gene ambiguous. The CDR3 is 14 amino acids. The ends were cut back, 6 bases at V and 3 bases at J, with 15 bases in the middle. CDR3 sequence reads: CASSTYSRNYEQYF. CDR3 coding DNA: TGTGCCAGCAGCACTTATTCGAGAAACTACGAGCAGTACTTC.

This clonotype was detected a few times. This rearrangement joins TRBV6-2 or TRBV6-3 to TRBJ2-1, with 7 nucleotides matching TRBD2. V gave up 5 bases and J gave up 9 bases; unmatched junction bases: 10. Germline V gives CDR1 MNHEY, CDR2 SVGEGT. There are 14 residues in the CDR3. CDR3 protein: CASSRGSWDIEQFF. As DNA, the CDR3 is TGTGCCAGCAGTCGCGGGAGCTGGGATATTGAGCAGTTCTTC.